This T cell receptor beta chain was recorded in a study of blood T cell repertoires in COVID-19. Study in general: Sites in the United States, Italy and Spain provided acute and convalescent COVID-19 samples. T cells, B-cell-depleted T cells, or PBMCs supplied cDNA or gDNA.

Germline CDR1 is MGHRA and CDR2 is YSYEKL. The CDR3 runs to 16 residues. Trimming took 3 bases from V and 9 from J, leaving 21 bases between them. In the original analysis: Amplification with reference gene primers provided the estimates of nucleated cell counts. Assay used: immunoSEQ multiplex PCR; TCRdb lists only in-frame clones, some missing. V and J calls and clone size are as listed in that table; D and trimming were resolved from the DNA. The data contain approximately 69,000 clones, roughly four fifths of them singletons. The sequenced sample was peripheral blood. The origin of this receptor is a woman aged 60-75 years with acute or convalescent COVID-19. The chain recombines TRBV4-1 with TRBJ2-1; D is perhaps TRBD2 (5 bases). The CDR3 DNA is TGCGCCAGCAGCCAGCCGGGGATATCACGCAGAGCTGAGCAGTTCTTC. It codes for CASSQPGISRRAEQFF.